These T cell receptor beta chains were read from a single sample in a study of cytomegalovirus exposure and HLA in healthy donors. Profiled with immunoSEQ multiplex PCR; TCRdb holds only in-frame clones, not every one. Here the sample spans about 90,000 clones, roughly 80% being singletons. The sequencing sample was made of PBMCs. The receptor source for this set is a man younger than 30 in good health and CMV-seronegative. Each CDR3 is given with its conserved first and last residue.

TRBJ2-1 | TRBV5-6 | CASSLDAGDYYNEQFF
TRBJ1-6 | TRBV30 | CAWSVPGGRSYNSPLHF
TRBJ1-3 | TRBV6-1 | CASSELQGSGNTIYF
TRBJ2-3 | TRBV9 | CASSSPRGGLDTQYF
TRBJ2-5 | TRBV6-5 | CASRRDREETQYF
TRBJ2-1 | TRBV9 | CASSVADEQFF
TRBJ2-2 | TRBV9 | CASSVAPSGSAELFF
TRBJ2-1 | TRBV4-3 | CASSQDQPSGSNEQFF
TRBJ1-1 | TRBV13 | CASSSLTGATEAFF
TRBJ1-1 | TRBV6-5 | CASSYEGPGTGAEAFF
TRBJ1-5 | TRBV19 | CASSIEQGRRQPQHF
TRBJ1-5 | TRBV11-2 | CASSSGLLKGNQPQHF
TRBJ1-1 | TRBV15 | CATSRDLWGREYTEAFF
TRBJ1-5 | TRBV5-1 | CASSRKGTGGDQPQHF
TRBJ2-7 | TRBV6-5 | CASSYMGRAYEQYF
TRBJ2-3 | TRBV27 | CASSLEMRSLTDTQYF
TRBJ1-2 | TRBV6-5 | CASSTGTDYVYTF
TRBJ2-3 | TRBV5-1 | CASSLETSTDTQYF
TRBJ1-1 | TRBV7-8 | CASSPVRDRGRGEAFF
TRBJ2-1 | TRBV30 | CAWSVLAGGFNEQFF
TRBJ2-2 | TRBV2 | CASSLAGTFTGELFF
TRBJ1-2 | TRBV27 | CASSLSPPTYGYTF
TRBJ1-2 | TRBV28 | CASSPDSSRGYTF
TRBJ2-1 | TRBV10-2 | CASRTASGRKGNEQFF
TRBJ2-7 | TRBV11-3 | CASSPYGGTYEQYF
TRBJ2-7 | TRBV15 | CATSREATYEQYF
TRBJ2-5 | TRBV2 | CASSEVGLAGETQYF
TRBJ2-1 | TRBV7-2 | CASSLWAYNEQFF
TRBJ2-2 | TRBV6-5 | CATRRETGELFF
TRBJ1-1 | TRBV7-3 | CASSLRSGTGNLNTEAFF
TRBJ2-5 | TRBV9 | CASSRGGLQETQYF
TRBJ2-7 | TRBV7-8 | CASTATGFYEQYF
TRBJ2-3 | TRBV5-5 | CASSLAPPGSGTTDTQYF
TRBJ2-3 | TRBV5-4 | CASSLGGGASGSTDTQYF
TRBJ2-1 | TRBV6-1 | CASSEPAGGYNEQFF
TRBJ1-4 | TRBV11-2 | CASSPSYGNEKLFF
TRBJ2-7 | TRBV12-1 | CARGGQSLSYEQYF
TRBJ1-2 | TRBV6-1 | CASSDPRFYTF
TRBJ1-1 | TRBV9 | CASSGPGRQTEAFF
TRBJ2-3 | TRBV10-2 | CASSDSRGTDTQYF
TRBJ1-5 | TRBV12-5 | CASGLVTTGYGSNQPQHF
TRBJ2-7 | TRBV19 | CASSRTIRNYEQYF
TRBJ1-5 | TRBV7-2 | CASSLGGQVGQPQHF
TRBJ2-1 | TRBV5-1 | CASSSGRGGRGSDEQFF
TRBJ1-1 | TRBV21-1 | CASSARSADTEAFF
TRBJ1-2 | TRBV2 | CASSVTQGARGYTF
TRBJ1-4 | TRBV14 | CASSPRSWTGEKLFF
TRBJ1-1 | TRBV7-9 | CASSLRGRGNGTEAFF
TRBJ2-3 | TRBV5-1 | CASSSGTSGYPDTQYF
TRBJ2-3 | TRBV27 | CASSFKWAEGLTDTQYF
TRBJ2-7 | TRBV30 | CAWSGGGSYEQYF
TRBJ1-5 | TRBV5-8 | CASSQGQGLSNQPQHF
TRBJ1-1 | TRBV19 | CASRTGQENTEAFF
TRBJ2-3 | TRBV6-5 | CASRGGGYGTDTQYF
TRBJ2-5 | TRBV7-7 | CASSLARGAQETQYF